Following are 12 T cell receptor beta chains from one sample sequenced in a study of blood T cell repertoires in COVID-19. The method was immunoSEQ multiplex PCR; TCRdb's version includes in-frame clones alone and lacks a portion of them. Among 140,000 or so clones listed, about 89% were seen once. The sequenced sample was PBMCs or T cells enriched from blood (not recorded which). The receptors were gathered from a man in his sixties who had recovered from COVID-19.

A single count supports this clone. J is TRBJ2-7 and V is TRBV6-6, with TRBD1 identical over 10 bases. CDR1 MNHNY and CDR2 SVGAGI come from the germline V gene (reference sequence). This CDR3 is built from 15 residues. With 6 bases clipped from V and 4 bases from J, the junction kept 9 bases outside the gene matches. CDR3: CASSHRGTGDYEQYF. Written as DNA, the CDR3 is TGTGCCAGCAGCCACCGTGGGACAGGGGATTACGAGCAGTACTTC.

This chain's CDR3 is CASSPHRTGATYNEQFF. Written as DNA, the CDR3 is TGTGCCAGCAGTCCCCATCGGACAGGGGCTACCTACAATGAGCAGTTCTTC. This sequence joins TRBV6-2 or TRBV6-3 and TRBJ2-1; 9 bases are shared with TRBD1. Germline V lookup: CDR1 MNHEY, CDR2 SVGEGT. J was trimmed by 2 bases and V by 5 bases; bases with no gene match: 10. There are 17 residues in the CDR3.

This chain links TRBV23-1 with TRBJ1-2, with 8 bases lining up with TRBD1. TRBV23-1 is designated an ORF whose function remains uncertain. The CDR3 is 15 amino acids. V trimming: 2 bases; J trimming: 2 bases; junction bases outside the gene matches: 4. The CDR3 DNA follows: TGCGCCAGCAGTCAACCGACAGGGGAGAACTATGGCTACACCTTC. This sequence encodes CASSQPTGENYGYTF.

V is TRBV5-6 and J is TRBJ1-1; no definite D call. Looked up from germline, CDR1 is SGHDT and CDR2 is YYEEEE. V lost 4 bases and J 5 bases, leaving 12 bases between the germline ends. The CDR3 length is 13 residues. The DNA for the CDR3 is TGTGCCAGCAGCATATTACAGAAAACTGAAGCTTTCTTT. Its protein is CASSILQKTEAFF. Drawing the rest from reference TRBV5-6 and TRBJ1-1, the complete variable domain is DAGVTQSPTHLIKTRGQQVTLRCSPKSGHDTVSWYQQALGQGPQFIFQYYEEEERQRGNFPDRFSGHQFPNYSSELNVNALLLGDSALYLCASSILQKTEAFFGQGTRLTVV.

V is TRBV19 and J is TRBJ1-4; possibly TRBD1 for D (6 bases). V was cut by 6 bases and J by 7 bases, with 12 bases left in between. This CDR3 is built from 13 residues. Germline CDR1 is LNHDA and CDR2 is SQIVND (reference sequence). The CDR3 reads CASRRGTSEKLFF. As DNA, the CDR3 is TGTGCCAGTAGAAGAGGGACAAGTGAAAAACTGTTTTTT.

The chain uses TRBV6-5 and TRBJ2-3, with D possibly matching TRBD2 (5 bases). CDR3 size: 15 residues. V was cut by 6 bases and J by 3 bases, with 16 bases left in between. Germline-derived CDR1 and CDR2 are MNHEY and SVGAGI. CDR3: CASRPPGLATDTQYF. In DNA, the CDR3 is TGTGCCAGCAGGCCTCCCGGGCTAGCAACAGATACGCAGTATTTT.

The chain links TRBV5-1 to TRBJ1-2, with 9 bases that match TRBD1. The CDR3 loop spans 15 amino acids. Germline CDR1 reads SGHRS; CDR2 reads YFSETQ. V was pared by 0 bases and J by 8 bases, with 8 bases of the junction left unmatched. CDR3: CASSLAPQGAPGYTF. The CDR3 nucleotides read TGCGCCAGCAGCTTGGCGCCACAGGGGGCGCCCGGCTACACCTTC. Combining the CDR3 with reference TRBV5-1 and TRBJ1-2 gives the whole variable domain KAGVTQTPRYLIKTRGQQVTLSCSPISGHRSVSWYQQTPGQGLQFLFEYFSETQRNKGNFPGRFSGRQFSNSRSEMNVSTLELGDSALYLCASSLAPQGAPGYTFGSGTRLTVV.

The chain uses TRBV29-1 and TRBJ1-5, with 7 bases aligning to TRBD1. The CDR3 length is 13 residues. CDR1 is SQVTM, CDR2 ANQGSEA, per germline. V gave up 5 bases and J gave up 4 bases; unmatched junction bases: 5. CDR3: CSVQGTDNQPQHF. CDR3 bases: TGCAGCGTTCAGGGGACAGATAATCAGCCCCAGCATTTT.

The chain combines TRBV5-1 with TRBJ2-4, with D unclear. The CDR3 contains 17 residues. CDR1 SGHRS and CDR2 YFSETQ come from the germline V gene. Trimming took off 4 bases at V and 0 bases at J, with 17 bases between the two ends. CDR3 residues: CASSPSDKALAKNIQYF. CDR3 sequence (DNA): TGCGCCAGCAGCCCATCTGACAAGGCCCTAGCCAAAAACATTCAGTACTTC.

The chain is built from TRBV10-3 and TRBJ1-2, with D perhaps matching TRBD1 (5 bases). V was clipped by 3 bases and J by 3 bases, with 8 bases between them. Germline V gene lookup returns CDR1 ENHRY and CDR2 SYGVKD. The CDR3 spans 13 residues. The CDR3 nucleotides are TGTGCCATCAGTGAAGGGGAAGACTATGGCTACACCTTC. It translates to CAISEGEDYGYTF.

The J gene is TRBJ2-1, the V gene TRBV5-1; maybe TRBD1 (5 bases). Germline CDR1 reads SGHRS; CDR2 reads YFSETQ. The CDR3 has 15 amino acids. V was shortened by 0 bases and J by 0 bases, with 7 bases between the two germline ends. The CDR3 bases are TGCGCCAGCAGCTTGGTGACAGTCTCCTACAATGAGCAGTTCTTC. It codes for CASSLVTVSYNEQFF.

V is TRBV9 and J is TRBJ2-5, with 7 bases aligning to TRBD2. The CDR3 has 15 residues. Germline V CDR1 and CDR2: SGDLS, YYNGEE. The trim removed 1 base at V and 2 bases at J, leaving 5 bases unmatched. The DNA of the CDR3 is TGTGCCAGCAGCGTATCTAGCGGAAATCAAGAGACCCAGTACTTC. It translates to CASSVSSGNQETQYF.